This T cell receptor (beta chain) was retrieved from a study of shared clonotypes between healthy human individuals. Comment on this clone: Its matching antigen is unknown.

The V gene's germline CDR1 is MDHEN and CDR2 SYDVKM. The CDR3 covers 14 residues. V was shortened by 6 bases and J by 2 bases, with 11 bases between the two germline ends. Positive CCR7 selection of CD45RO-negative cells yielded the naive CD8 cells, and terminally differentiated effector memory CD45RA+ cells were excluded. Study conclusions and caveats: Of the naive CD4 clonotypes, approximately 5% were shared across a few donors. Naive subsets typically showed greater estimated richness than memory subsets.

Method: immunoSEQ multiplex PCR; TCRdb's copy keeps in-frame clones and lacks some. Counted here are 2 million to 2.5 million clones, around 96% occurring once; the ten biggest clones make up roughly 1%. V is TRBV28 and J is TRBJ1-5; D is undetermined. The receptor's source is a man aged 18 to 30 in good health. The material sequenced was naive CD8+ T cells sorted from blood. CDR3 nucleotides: TGTGCCAGCAGCCACGAAAGGGGCAATCAGCCCCAGCATTTT. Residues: CASSHERGNQPQHF.